The 14 T cell receptor beta chains listed next were all sequenced from one sample in a study of OX40 agonist ivuxolimab in advanced cancers. Profiling relied on immunoSEQ multiplex PCR, and the TCRdb table lists in-frame clones only, not all of them. The sample has 30,000 to 35,000 clones, approximately 79% seen once; the top ten hold approximately 15%. The material was CD4+ or CD8+ T cells sorted from blood, obtained in a trial of the OX40 agonist ivuxolimab. All receptors come from an adult with an advanced solid tumor such as melanoma, head and neck, liver or kidney cancer.

J is TRBJ2-1 and V is TRBV5-1; D is ambiguous. In germline, CDR1 is SGHRS, CDR2 YFSETQ. V was pared by 0 bases and J by 3 bases, with 7 bases between. This CDR3 is built from 14 residues. CDR3 nucleotide sequence: TGCGCCAGCAGCTTGGCCGGGCACTACAATGAGCAGTTCTTC. Amino acid sequence: CASSLAGHYNEQFF.

The gene calls are TRBV9 and TRBJ2-1; 9 bases line up with TRBD2. CDR1 and CDR2 from the germline V gene are SGDLS and YYNGEE. The CDR3 consists of 15 residues. Losses at the gene ends were 0 bases for V and 8 bases for J; bases not matched to a gene: 6. The CDR3 protein is CASSVEAGGPDEQFF. The CDR3 DNA reads as TGTGCCAGCAGCGTAGAAGCGGGGGGCCCGGATGAGCAGTTCTTC.

Only a few counts were recorded for this clone. V gene TRBV4-1 combines with J gene TRBJ2-1; D remains unclear. The CDR3 has 14 residues. Looked up from germline, CDR1 is MGHRA and CDR2 is YSYEKL. Trimming shortened V by 0 bases and J by 6 bases, and 9 bases separated the two germline ends. The CDR3 sequence: CASSQDTTTNEQFF. The CDR3 coding sequence is TGCGCCAGCAGCCAAGACACCACTACCAATGAGCAGTTCTTC.

The chain has TRBV5-4 and TRBJ1-6; D not certain. The ends were cut back, 3 bases at V and 5 bases at J, with 12 bases in the middle. The CDR3 runs 15 residues. CDR1 is SGHNT, CDR2 YYREEE, per germline (reference sequence). CDR3 loop: CASSSGRANNSPLHF. DNA for the CDR3: TGTGCCAGCAGCTCCGGGAGGGCCAATAATTCACCCCTCCACTTT.

The rearrangement links TRBV5-4 to TRBJ2-5, with 9 bases that match TRBD2. The germline V gene encodes CDR1 SGHNT and CDR2 YYREEE (reference sequence). The length of the CDR3 is 15 residues. The V gene end was trimmed by 1 base and the J gene end by 0 bases; junction bases not matched to a gene: 1. For the CDR3, the DNA is TGTGCCAGCAGCTTGCAGCGGGGGGACCAAGAGACCCAGTACTTC. This codes for CASSLQRGDQETQYF.

The chain carries TRBV11-2 and TRBJ2-5; D gene uncertain. The CDR3 has 12 amino acids. Germline lookup yields CDR1 SGHAT and CDR2 FQNNGV. The V end was cut by 1 base, the J end by 5 bases, with 5 bases between. The CDR3, as DNA: TGTGCCAGCAGCTTAGGGGCGGAGACCCAGTACTTC. As protein: CASSLGAETQYF.

The chain has TRBV7-2 and TRBJ1-3; possible D gene TRBD1, 5 bases. In germline, CDR1 is SGHTA, CDR2 FQGNSA. This CDR3 comprises 15 residues. V shed 5 bases and J shed 7 bases, with 18 bases lying between them. The CDR3 DNA follows: TGTGCCAGCAGCCTTGGAGGGGTGGGAGGGAACACCATATATTTT. It encodes CASSLGGVGGNTIYF.

On this clone itself: Other DNA sequences in the same sample also yield this CDR3. The genes are TRBV9 and TRBJ2-3; D remains ambiguous. The CDR3 sequence is 12 residues long. Per germline, CDR1 SGDLS and CDR2 YYNGEE. The V and J ends lost 4 bases and 2 bases respectively, with 5 bases between them. The DNA of the CDR3 is TGTGCCAGCAGCCCAACCACAGATACGCAGTATTTT. Its translation: CASSPTTDTQYF. Based on the CDR3 plus reference TRBV9 and TRBJ2-3, the full variable domain is DSGVTQTPKHLITATGQRVTLRCSPRSGDLSVYWYQQSLDQGLQFLIQYYNGEERAKGNILERFSAQQFPDLHSELNLSSLELGDSALYFCASSPTTDTQYFGPGTRLTVL.

Only one count was recorded for this clone. J is TRBJ1-2 and V is TRBV5-1; maybe TRBD1 (6 bases). The V end was cut by 0 bases, the J end by 6 bases, with 12 bases between. The CDR3 length is 14 residues. The germline V gene encodes CDR1 SGHRS and CDR2 YFSETQ. CDR3 nucleotides: TGCGCCAGCAGCTTGGATGGGGGCTTGGATGGCTACACCTTC. This codes for CASSLDGGLDGYTF. Filled out from reference TRBV5-1 and TRBJ1-2, the complete variable domain reads KAGVTQTPRYLIKTRGQQVTLSCSPISGHRSVSWYQQTPGQGLQFLFEYFSETQRNKGNFPGRFSGRQFSNSRSEMNVSTLELGDSALYLCASSLDGGLDGYTFGSGTRLTVV.

The chain carries TRBV4-1 and TRBJ2-6; tentative D call: TRBD2 (6 bases). Per germline, CDR1 MGHRA and CDR2 YSYEKL. Between the trimmed V and J ends, which lost 0 bases and 2 bases, there was a span of 11 bases. This CDR3 region has 17 residues. CDR3 protein: CASSQEAGGAGANVLTF. DNA of the CDR3: TGCGCCAGCAGCCAAGAGGCAGGAGGGGCTGGGGCCAACGTCCTGACTTTC.

The rearrangement joins TRBV30 to TRBJ2-5, with D possibly TRBD2 on 6 matching bases. This CDR3 spans 14 amino acids. The germline V and J ends were trimmed by 5 bases and 4 bases, with 17 bases remaining between them. Germline lookup yields CDR1 GTSNPN and CDR2 SVGIG (reference sequence). The CDR3 reads CAWGGPLGGETQYF. In DNA, the CDR3 is TGTGCCTGGGGCGGACCGCTCGGGGGAGAGACCCAGTACTTC. Using reference TRBV30 and TRBJ2-5 for the parts outside the CDR3, the full variable domain is SQTIHQWPATLVQPVGSPLSLECTVEGTSNPNLYWYRQAAGRGLQLLFYSVGIGQISSEVPQNLSASRPQDRQFILSSKKLLLSDSGFYLCAWGGPLGGETQYFGPGTRLLVL.

The V and J genes are TRBV6-5 and TRBJ1-3; D is uncertain. The CDR3 spans 15 residues. Trimming removed 4 bases at V and 0 bases at J, with 10 bases between. Germline lookup yields CDR1 MNHEY and CDR2 SVGAGI. CDR3 region: CASSFSTSSGNTIYF. The CDR3 DNA is TGTGCCAGCAGTTTCAGTACCAGCTCTGGAAACACCATATATTTT.

J is TRBJ2-3 and V is TRBV19; D unresolved. The CDR3 is 17 residues long. Germline CDR1 reads LNHDA; CDR2 reads SQIVND (reference sequence). V was shortened by 5 bases and J by 4 bases, with 22 bases between the two germline ends. CDR3: CASSSRTATGPPDTQYF. The CDR3 coding sequence is TGTGCCAGTAGTTCCAGGACCGCTACCGGTCCCCCAGATACGCAGTATTTT. Full variable domain (remainder filled in from reference TRBV19 and TRBJ2-3): DGGITQSPKYLFRKEGQNVTLSCEQNLNHDAMYWYRQDPGQGLRLIYYSQIVNDFQKGDIAEGYSVSREKKESFPLTVTSAQKNPTAFYLCASSSRTATGPPDTQYFGPGTRLTVL.

This rearrangement joins TRBV6-1 to TRBJ1-3; TRBD1 is a possible D gene (6 bases). The CDR3 covers 16 residues. Germline V gene data show CDR1 as MNHNS and CDR2 as SASEGT. Trimming took 3 bases from V and 0 from J, leaving 12 bases between them. The CDR3 DNA follows: TGTGCCAGCAGTGAGGACAGACGACACTCTGGAAACACCATATATTTT. Encoded protein: CASSEDRRHSGNTIYF.